Sequencing of this T cell receptor (beta chain) was carried out in a study of blood T cells in healthy people across ages. The second PCR ran roughly 6 to 11 cycles with a sample-barcoded 5' primer and J-beta primers. TCRdb used MiXCR to reprocess the 5' RACE reads, holding one entry per CDR3 protein. This repertoire shows more than 1.4 million distinct CDR3 sequences, 42% found once; its top ten account for roughly 7.7%. Concerning this clonotype itself: Its antigen remains unidentified.

Findings of the study overall: Estimates of total diversity, which came from one million sequenced T cells, were considered to be underestimates. Samples with more naive T cells showed higher observed beta diversity. For the donors, CMV status was unknown and possibly confounded expanded clonotype changes.

V was trimmed by 2 bases and J by 2 bases, leaving 9 bases between them. The germline V gene has CDR1 MNHEY and CDR2 SVGAGI. The CDR3 is 14 residues long. The rearrangement uses TRBV6-5 and TRBJ2-5; no clear D. The receptor was isolated from a woman aged 18 to 35 in good health. The specimen was blood. CDR3 region: CASSYSQEQETQYF. In nucleotides, the CDR3 is TGTGCCAGCAGTTACAGCCAGGAGCAAGAGACCCAGTACTTC.